Below, 23 T cell receptor beta chains from the same sample are listed, as sequenced in a study of monozygotic twins with cystic fibrosis. Clones were sequenced by immunoSEQ multiplex PCR, and TCRdb holds only the in-frame ones, with some missing. This sample has some 14,000 clones, with around 93% found just once. The specimen was blood. The receptors were gathered from a girl aged 2 to 9 with cystic fibrosis.

CDR3 bases: TGTGCCAGCTCACCTCGAGGGGGTTTATCCTACGAGCAGTACTTC. Translating gives CASSPRGGLSYEQYF. The chain employs TRBV18 and TRBJ2-7, with a tentative D call TRBD1 (6 bases). V gave up 3 bases and J gave up 1 base, with 13 bases separating them. There are 15 residues in the CDR3. Germline CDR1 reads KGHSH; CDR2 reads LQKENI.

This chain connects TRBV5-1 to TRBJ2-7; 7 bases line up with TRBD2. The CDR3 covers 15 residues. The ends lost 1 base at V and 0 bases at J; junction bases unmatched: 4. Germline lookup yields CDR1 SGHRS and CDR2 YFSETQ. The chain's CDR3 is CASSLLASGSYEQYF. The CDR3 DNA follows: TGCGCCAGCAGCTTGCTGGCTAGCGGCTCCTACGAGCAGTACTTC.

The CDR3 is CASSWVGQSTDTQYF. DNA for the CDR3: TGTGCCAGCAGCTGGGTGGGCCAGAGCACAGATACGCAGTATTTT. The chain couples TRBV27 to TRBJ2-3; D gene uncertain. Per germline, CDR1 MNHEY and CDR2 SMNVEV (reference sequence). This CDR3 has 15 residues. With 6 bases removed from V and 0 bases from J, the gap between germline ends came to 13 bases.

V and J are TRBV27 and TRBJ2-3; TRBD1 aligns across 7 bases. CDR3 length: 16 residues. In germline, CDR1 is MNHEY, CDR2 SMNVEV (reference sequence). Trimming removed 3 bases from V and 2 bases from J; junction bases left unmatched: 8. CDR3 bases: TGTGCCAGCAGTTTGAGGGGGACAGTGCCCACAGATACGCAGTATTTT. Residues: CASSLRGTVPTDTQYF.

The chain couples TRBV29-1 to TRBJ1-5; no clear D. Germline V gives CDR1 SQVTM, CDR2 ANQGSEA. The CDR3 consists of 12 residues. This CDR3 is CRHSDSNQPQHF. CDR3 nucleotides: TGCCGACATTCGGACAGCAATCAGCCCCAGCATTTT.

The sample holds one count of this clone. V gene TRBV6-6 combines with J gene TRBJ2-7; D call uncertain. Germline CDR1 reads MNHNY; CDR2 reads SVGAGI (reference sequence). This CDR3 region has 13 residues. V lost 2 bases, J lost 1 base, and 6 bases lay in between. For the CDR3, the DNA is TGTGCCAGCAGTTACGGTGATTCCTACGAGCAGTACTTC. As protein: CASSYGDSYEQYF.

The gene calls are TRBV2 and TRBJ1-5; D remains unclear. The germline V gene encodes CDR1 SNHLY and CDR2 FYNNEI. V lost 2 bases and J lost 8, with 19 bases in between. CDR3 length equals 16 residues. The CDR3 nucleotides read TGTGCCAGCAGTGAACAACCTTCGCGTAACGTGGAGCCCCAGCATTTT. As protein: CASSEQPSRNVEPQHF.

This clone turned up a few times. V is TRBV30 and J is TRBJ2-3, with 9 bases fitting TRBD1. The CDR3 length is 16 residues. The junction had 16 bases not matched to a gene; V was cut back by 3 bases and J by 9 bases. From germline, CDR1 is GTSNPN and CDR2 SVGIG (reference sequence). The CDR3 nucleotides are TGTGCCTGGAGGGATATAGAACAGGGGGCGCGTTTCACGCAGTATTTT. This sequence encodes CAWRDIEQGARFTQYF.

V gene TRBV5-1 combines with J gene TRBJ2-3, with TRBD2 identical over 8 bases. Germline V gene sequence: CDR1 SGHRS, CDR2 YFSETQ. V dropped 4 bases and J dropped 4; count of bases not matched to a gene: 11. This CDR3 has 16 residues. The CDR3 reads CASSPGLAQDADTQYF. For the CDR3, the DNA is TGCGCCAGCAGCCCAGGACTAGCCCAGGACGCAGATACGCAGTATTTT.

The table lists this clone with a count of one. The chain has TRBV28 and TRBJ1-5; tentative D call: TRBD1 (5 bases). The germline V and J ends were trimmed by 2 bases and 3 bases, with 8 bases remaining between them. CDR1 is MDHEN and CDR2 is SYDVKM in the germline V gene. The CDR3 is 14 residues long. CDR3 coding DNA: TGTGCCAGCAGTTTAGCGGACACCAATCAGCCCCAGCATTTT. Amino acid sequence: CASSLADTNQPQHF.

The rearrangement links TRBV19 to TRBJ2-1; TRBD2 matches 11 bases. Germline CDR1 reads LNHDA; CDR2 reads SQIVND (reference sequence). V lost 6 bases and J lost 7; bases outside the gene matches: 11. The CDR3 loop spans 16 amino acids. The CDR3 here is CASRALLAGGRNEQFF. CDR3 nucleotides: TGTGCCAGTAGGGCCCTTCTAGCGGGAGGCAGGAATGAGCAGTTCTTC.

The chain has TRBV9 and TRBJ2-3, with D possibly matching TRBD2 (6 bases). The germline gives CDR1 SGDLS, CDR2 YYNGEE. The length of the CDR3 is 15 residues. Trimming stripped 4 bases from V and 3 bases from J, with 15 bases between. The CDR3, as DNA: TGTGCCAGCAGCCTAGGGAGGTCCGGAACAGATACGCAGTATTTT. The encoded protein is CASSLGRSGTDTQYF.

This chain uses TRBV27 with TRBJ2-3, with D hard to call. The germline V and J ends were trimmed by 3 bases and 1 base, with 8 bases remaining between them. The CDR3 spans 14 residues. In germline, CDR1 is MNHEY, CDR2 SMNVEV (reference sequence). CDR3 residues: CASSFNGGTDTQYF. CDR3 DNA sequence: TGTGCCAGCAGTTTTAACGGTGGCACAGATACGCAGTATTTT.

This clone was seen once. The chain carries TRBV6-4 and TRBJ2-1; weak D call: TRBD1 (5 bases). Germline V CDR1 and CDR2: MRHNA, SNTAGT. This CDR3 spans 17 amino acids. Trimming stripped 2 bases from V and 2 bases from J, with 16 bases between. Here the CDR3 reads CASSDAPLVGAYNEQFF. CDR3 bases: TGTGCCAGCAGTGACGCGCCGCTGGTAGGGGCCTACAATGAGCAGTTCTTC.

The V gene is TRBV6-5, the J gene TRBJ2-1, with D perhaps matching TRBD2 (6 bases). The CDR3 runs to 15 residues. The germline CDR1 and CDR2 sequences are MNHEY and SVGAGI. V was shortened by 1 base and J by 3 bases, with 10 bases between the two germline ends. In DNA form, the CDR3 reads TGTGCCAGCAGTTACTTCGGGACTTTCTACAATGAGCAGTTCTTC. Protein sequence: CASSYFGTFYNEQFF.

V usage is TRBV14 and J usage is TRBJ1-1; unclear D gene. Germline CDR1 reads SGHDN; CDR2 reads FVKESK. The CDR3 spans 14 residues. Trimming removed 1 base at V and 3 bases at J, with 9 bases between. CDR3 amino acids: CASSQVGAYTEAFF. Written as DNA, the CDR3 is TGTGCCAGCAGCCAAGTGGGAGCTTACACTGAAGCTTTCTTT. Based on the CDR3 plus reference TRBV14 and TRBJ1-1, the full variable domain is EAGVTQFPSHSVIEKGQTVTLRCDPISGHDNLYWYRRVMGKEIKFLLHFVKESKQDESGMPNNRFLAERTGGTYSTLKVQPAELEDSGVYFCASSQVGAYTEAFFGQGTRLTVV.

V gene TRBV7-2 combines with J gene TRBJ2-7; 10 bases are shared with TRBD2. The V gene end was trimmed by 6 bases and the J gene end by 4 bases; junction bases not matched to a gene: 9. The CDR3 spans 15 residues. Germline-derived CDR1 and CDR2 are SGHTA and FQGNSA. In nucleotides, the CDR3 is TGTGCCAGCAGTTTATCTAGCGGGAGTGGGTACGAGCAGTACTTC. This translates into CASSLSSGSGYEQYF.

This rearrangement joins TRBV7-3 to TRBJ2-7; 11 bases map to TRBD2. CDR1 and CDR2 from the germline V gene are SGHTA and FQGTGA. Trimming took 5 bases from V and 6 from J; bases not matched to a gene: 6. The CDR3 consists of 14 residues. CDR3 coding DNA: TGTGCCAGCAGCCTGACCGGGACTAGCGGCGAGCAGTACTTC. Its translation is CASSLTGTSGEQYF.

The rearrangement uses TRBV7-2 and TRBJ2-4; no definite D call. CDR1 is SGHTA, CDR2 FQGNSA, per germline. Trimming removed 2 bases from V and 0 bases from J, with 2 bases in between. The CDR3 totals 13 residues. CDR3 sequence (DNA): TGTGCCAGCAGCTTAAGAGCCAAAAACATTCAGTACTTC. Residues: CASSLRAKNIQYF.

The chain recombines TRBV29-1 with TRBJ2-7, with TRBD1 as a possible D gene (5 bases). This CDR3 is 13 amino acids long. Trimming took off 3 bases at V and 6 bases at J, with 15 bases between the two ends. Germline loops: CDR1 SQVTM, CDR2 ANQGSEA. As DNA, the CDR3 is TGCAGCGTTGAGATCCAGGGAAAAAGCGAGCAGTACTTC. This codes for CSVEIQGKSEQYF.

The gene calls are TRBV19 and TRBJ2-7, with 7 bases identical to TRBD1. This CDR3 spans 14 amino acids. Trimming cost V 4 bases and J 7 bases; bases outside gene matches: 10. CDR1 LNHDA and CDR2 SQIVND come from the germline V gene (reference sequence). CDR3: CASSTPTGTWEQYF. In DNA, the CDR3 is TGTGCCAGTAGTACGCCGACAGGGACCTGGGAGCAGTACTTC.

V is TRBV9 and J is TRBJ2-1, with TRBD2 matching over 7 bases. CDR1 is SGDLS, CDR2 YYNGEE, per germline. With 2 bases clipped from V and 2 bases from J, the junction kept 4 bases outside the gene matches. The CDR3 length is 15 residues. This CDR3 reads CASSVSSGAYNEQFF. The CDR3 DNA follows: TGTGCCAGCAGCGTGTCAAGCGGGGCCTACAATGAGCAGTTCTTC.

The chain links TRBV7-8 to TRBJ2-5; D is unresolved. CDR3 size: 14 residues. In germline, CDR1 is SGHVS, CDR2 FQNEAQ. Between the trimmed V and J ends, which lost 2 bases and 4 bases, there was a span of 11 bases. The CDR3 DNA reads TGTGCCAGCAGCTTATTTGCTCCGCGAGAGACCCAGTACTTC. Protein: CASSLFAPRETQYF.